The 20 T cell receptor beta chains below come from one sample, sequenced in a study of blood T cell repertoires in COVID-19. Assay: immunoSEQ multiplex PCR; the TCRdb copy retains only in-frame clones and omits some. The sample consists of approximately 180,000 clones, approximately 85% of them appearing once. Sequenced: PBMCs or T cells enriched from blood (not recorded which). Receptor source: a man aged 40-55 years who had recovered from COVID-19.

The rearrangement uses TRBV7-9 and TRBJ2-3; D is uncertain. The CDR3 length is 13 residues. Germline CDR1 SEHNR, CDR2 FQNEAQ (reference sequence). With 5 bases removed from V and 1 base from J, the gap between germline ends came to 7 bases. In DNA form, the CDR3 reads TGTGCCAGCAGCCCTATCGGCACAGATACGCAGTATTTT. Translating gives CASSPIGTDTQYF.

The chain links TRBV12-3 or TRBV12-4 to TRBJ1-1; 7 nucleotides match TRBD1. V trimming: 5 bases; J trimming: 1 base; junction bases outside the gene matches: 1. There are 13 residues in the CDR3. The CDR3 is CASSGTENTEAFF. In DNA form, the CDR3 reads TGTGCCAGCAGTGGGACAGAGAACACTGAAGCTTTCTTT.

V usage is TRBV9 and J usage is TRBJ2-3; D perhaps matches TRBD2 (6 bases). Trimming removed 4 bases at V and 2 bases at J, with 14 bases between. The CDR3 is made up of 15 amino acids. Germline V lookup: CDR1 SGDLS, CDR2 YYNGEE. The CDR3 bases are TGTGCCAGCAGCTCCTGGGACTTTTTCACAGATACGCAGTATTTT. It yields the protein CASSSWDFFTDTQYF.

The CDR3 protein is CASRPFRLAVTYEQYF. CDR3 DNA: TGTGCCAGCAGACCTTTTAGACTAGCGGTAACCTACGAGCAGTACTTC. The chain combines TRBV11-2 with TRBJ2-7, with 9 bases identical to TRBD2. The length of the CDR3 is 16 residues. CDR1 and CDR2 (germline): SGHAT, FQNNGV. V lost 6 bases to trimming and J lost 2 bases; unmatched junction nucleotides: 11.

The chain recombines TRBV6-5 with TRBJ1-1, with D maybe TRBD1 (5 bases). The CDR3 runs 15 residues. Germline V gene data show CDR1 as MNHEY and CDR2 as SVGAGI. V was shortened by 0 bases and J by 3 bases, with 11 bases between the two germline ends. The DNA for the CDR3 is TGTGCCAGCAGTTACTCCCCCGGGGGGGACACTGAAGCTTTCTTT. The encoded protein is CASSYSPGGDTEAFF.

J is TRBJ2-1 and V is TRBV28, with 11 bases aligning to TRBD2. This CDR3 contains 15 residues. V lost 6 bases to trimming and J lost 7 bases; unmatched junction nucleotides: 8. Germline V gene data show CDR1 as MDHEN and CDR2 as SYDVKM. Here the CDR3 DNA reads TGTGCCAGCAGAATGAGACTAGCGGGACCGAATGAGCAGTTCTTC. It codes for CASRMRLAGPNEQFF.

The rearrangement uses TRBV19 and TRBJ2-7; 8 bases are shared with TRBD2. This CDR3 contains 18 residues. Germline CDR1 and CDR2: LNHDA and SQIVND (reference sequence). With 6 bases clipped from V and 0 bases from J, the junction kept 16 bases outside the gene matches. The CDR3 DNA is TGTGCCAGTAGCTATCTGCTAGCGGGCCCTTCCCACTCCTACGAGCAGTACTTC. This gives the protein CASSYLLAGPSHSYEQYF.

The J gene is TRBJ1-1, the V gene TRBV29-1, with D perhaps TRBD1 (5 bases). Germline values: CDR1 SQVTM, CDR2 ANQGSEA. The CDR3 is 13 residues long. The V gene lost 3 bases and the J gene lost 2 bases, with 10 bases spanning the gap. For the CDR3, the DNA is TGCAGCGTTGATTGGGGGGATAACACTGAAGCTTTCTTT. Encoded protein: CSVDWGDNTEAFF.

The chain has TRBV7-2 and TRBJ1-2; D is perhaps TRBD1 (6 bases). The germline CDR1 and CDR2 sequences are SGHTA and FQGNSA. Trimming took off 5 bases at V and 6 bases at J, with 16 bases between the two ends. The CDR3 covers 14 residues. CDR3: CASSPSQGRDGYTF. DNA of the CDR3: TGTGCCAGCAGCCCAAGCCAGGGGCGGGATGGCTACACCTTC.

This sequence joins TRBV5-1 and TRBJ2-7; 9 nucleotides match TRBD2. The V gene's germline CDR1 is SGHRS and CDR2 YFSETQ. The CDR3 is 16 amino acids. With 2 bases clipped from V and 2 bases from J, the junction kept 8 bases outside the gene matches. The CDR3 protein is CASSLTSGPRTYEQYF. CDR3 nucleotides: TGCGCCAGCAGCTTAACTAGCGGGCCACGAACCTACGAGCAGTACTTC.

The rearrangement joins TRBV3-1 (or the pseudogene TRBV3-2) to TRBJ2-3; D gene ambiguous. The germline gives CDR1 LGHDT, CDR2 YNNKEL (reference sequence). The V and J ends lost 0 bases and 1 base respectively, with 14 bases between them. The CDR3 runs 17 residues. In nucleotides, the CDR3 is TGTGCCAGCAGCCAAGAAATCGGATCCGGAGGCACAGATACGCAGTATTTT. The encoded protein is CASSQEIGSGGTDTQYF.

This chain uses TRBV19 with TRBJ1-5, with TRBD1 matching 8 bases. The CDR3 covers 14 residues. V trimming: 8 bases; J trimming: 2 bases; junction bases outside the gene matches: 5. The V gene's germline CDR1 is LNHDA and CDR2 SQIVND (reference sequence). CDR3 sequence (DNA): TGTGCCAGTTCGGGGACAGGCGGCAATCAGCCCCAGCATTTT. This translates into CASSGTGGNQPQHF.

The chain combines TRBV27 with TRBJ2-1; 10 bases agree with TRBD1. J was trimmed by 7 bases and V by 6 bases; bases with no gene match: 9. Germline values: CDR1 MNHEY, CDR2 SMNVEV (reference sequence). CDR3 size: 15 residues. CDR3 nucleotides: TGTGCCAGCAGCCGACAGGGGGCGCGTTTGAATGAGCAGTTCTTC. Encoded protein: CASSRQGARLNEQFF.

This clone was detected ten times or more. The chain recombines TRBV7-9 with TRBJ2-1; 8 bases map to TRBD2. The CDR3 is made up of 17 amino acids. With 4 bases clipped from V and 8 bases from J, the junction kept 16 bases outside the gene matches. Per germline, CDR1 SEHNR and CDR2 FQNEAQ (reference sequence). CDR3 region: CASSSTGTSLEWDEQFF. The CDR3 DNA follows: TGTGCCAGCAGCTCAACCGGGACTAGTCTTGAGTGGGATGAGCAGTTCTTC.

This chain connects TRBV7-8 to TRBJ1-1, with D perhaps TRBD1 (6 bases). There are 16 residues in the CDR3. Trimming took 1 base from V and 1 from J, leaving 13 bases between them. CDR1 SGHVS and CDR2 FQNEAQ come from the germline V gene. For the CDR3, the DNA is TGTGCCAGCAGCTTAGTAATGTCACAGGGGAACACTGAAGCTTTCTTT. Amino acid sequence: CASSLVMSQGNTEAFF.

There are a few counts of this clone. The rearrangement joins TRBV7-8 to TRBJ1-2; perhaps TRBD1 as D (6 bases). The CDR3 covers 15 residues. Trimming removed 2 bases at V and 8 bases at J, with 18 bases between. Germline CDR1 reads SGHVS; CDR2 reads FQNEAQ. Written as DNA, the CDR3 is TGTGCCAGCAGCTTAACATCGGCACAGGGAATCGGCTACACCTTC. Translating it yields CASSLTSAQGIGYTF.

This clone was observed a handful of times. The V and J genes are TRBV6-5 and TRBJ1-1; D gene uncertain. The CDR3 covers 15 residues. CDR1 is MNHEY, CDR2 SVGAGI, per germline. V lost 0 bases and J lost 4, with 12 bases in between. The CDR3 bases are TGTGCCAGCAGTTACTCGCGGGGAAGGGCCACTGAAGCTTTCTTT. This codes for CASSYSRGRATEAFF.

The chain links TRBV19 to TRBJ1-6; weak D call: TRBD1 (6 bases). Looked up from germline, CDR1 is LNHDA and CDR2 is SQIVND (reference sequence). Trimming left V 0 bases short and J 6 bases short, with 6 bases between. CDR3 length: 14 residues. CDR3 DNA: TGTGCCAGTAGTATAGACAGGGGTAATTCACCCCTCCACTTT. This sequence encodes CASSIDRGNSPLHF.

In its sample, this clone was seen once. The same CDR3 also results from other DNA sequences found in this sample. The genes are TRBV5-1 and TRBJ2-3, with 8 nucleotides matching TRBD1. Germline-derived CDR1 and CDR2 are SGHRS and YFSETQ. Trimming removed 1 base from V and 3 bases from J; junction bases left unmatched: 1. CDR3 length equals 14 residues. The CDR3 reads CASSLRQGTDTQYF. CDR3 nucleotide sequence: TGCGCCAGCAGCTTGCGACAGGGGACAGATACGCAGTATTTT. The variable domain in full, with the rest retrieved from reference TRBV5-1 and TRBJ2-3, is KAGVTQTPRYLIKTRGQQVTLSCSPISGHRSVSWYQQTPGQGLQFLFEYFSETQRNKGNFPGRFSGRQFSNSRSEMNVSTLELGDSALYLCASSLRQGTDTQYFGPGTRLTVL.

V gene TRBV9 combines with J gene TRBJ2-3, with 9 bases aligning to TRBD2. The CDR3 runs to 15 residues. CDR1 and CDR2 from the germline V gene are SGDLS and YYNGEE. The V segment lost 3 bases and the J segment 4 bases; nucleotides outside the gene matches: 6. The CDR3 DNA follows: TGTGCCAGCAGCGCCCCTTGGACTAGCGCAGATACGCAGTATTTT. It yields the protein CASSAPWTSADTQYF.